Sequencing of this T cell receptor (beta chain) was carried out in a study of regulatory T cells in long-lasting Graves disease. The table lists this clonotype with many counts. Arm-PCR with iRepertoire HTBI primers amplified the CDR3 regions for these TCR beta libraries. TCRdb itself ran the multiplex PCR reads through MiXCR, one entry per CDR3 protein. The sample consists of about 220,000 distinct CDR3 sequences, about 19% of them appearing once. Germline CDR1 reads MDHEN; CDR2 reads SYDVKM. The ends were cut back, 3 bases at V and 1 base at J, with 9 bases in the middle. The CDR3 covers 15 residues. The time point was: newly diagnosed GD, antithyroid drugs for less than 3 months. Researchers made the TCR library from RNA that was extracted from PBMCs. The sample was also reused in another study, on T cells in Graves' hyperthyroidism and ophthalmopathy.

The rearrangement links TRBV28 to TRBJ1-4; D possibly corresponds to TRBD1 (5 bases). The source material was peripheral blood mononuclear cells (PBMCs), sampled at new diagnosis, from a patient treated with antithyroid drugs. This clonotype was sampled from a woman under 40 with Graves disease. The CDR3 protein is CASSLLGGTNEKLFF. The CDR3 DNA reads TGTGCCAGCAGTTTGTTGGGGGGAACTAATGAAAAACTGTTTTTT.